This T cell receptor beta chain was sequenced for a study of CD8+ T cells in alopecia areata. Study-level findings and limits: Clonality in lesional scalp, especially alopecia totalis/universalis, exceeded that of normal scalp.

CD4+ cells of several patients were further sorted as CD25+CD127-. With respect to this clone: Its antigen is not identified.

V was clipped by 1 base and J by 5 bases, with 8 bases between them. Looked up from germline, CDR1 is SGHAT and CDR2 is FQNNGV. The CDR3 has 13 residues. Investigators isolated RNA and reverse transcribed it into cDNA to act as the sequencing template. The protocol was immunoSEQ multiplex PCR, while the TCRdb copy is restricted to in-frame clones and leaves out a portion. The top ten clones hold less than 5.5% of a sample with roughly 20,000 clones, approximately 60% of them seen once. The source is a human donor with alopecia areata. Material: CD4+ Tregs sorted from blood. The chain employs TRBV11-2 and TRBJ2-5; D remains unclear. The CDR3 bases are TGTGCCAGCAGCTTAGGTCCCTCGGAGACCCAGTACTTC. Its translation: CASSLGPSETQYF.